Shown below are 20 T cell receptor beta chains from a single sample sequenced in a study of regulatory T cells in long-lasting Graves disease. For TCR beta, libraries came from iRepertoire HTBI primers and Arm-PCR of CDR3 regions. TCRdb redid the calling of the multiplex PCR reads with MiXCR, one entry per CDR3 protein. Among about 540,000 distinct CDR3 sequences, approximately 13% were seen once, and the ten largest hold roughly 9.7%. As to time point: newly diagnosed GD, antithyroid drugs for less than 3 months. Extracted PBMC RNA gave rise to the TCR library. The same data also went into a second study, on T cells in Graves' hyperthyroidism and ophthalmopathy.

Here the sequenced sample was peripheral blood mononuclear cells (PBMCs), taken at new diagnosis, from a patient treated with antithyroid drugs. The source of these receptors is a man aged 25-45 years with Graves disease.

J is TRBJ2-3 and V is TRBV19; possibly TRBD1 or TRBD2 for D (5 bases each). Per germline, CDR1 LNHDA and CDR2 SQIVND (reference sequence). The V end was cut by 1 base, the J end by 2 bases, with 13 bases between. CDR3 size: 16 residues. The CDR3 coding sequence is TGTGCCAGTAGTATAGCGGGACCCTACCTCACAGATACGCAGTATTTT. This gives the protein CASSIAGPYLTDTQYF.

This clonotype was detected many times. The CDR3 reads CASSTSAKWGETQYF. CDR3 DNA sequence: TGTGCCAGCAGCACTAGCGCGAAATGGGGAGAGACCCAGTACTTC. This rearrangement joins TRBV7-9 to TRBJ2-5; 7 nucleotides agree with TRBD2. CDR3 length: 15 amino acids. Germline trimming cut 5 bases from V and 4 bases from J; bases unmatched to any gene: 10. Germline CDR1 reads SEHNR; CDR2 reads FQNEAQ (reference sequence).

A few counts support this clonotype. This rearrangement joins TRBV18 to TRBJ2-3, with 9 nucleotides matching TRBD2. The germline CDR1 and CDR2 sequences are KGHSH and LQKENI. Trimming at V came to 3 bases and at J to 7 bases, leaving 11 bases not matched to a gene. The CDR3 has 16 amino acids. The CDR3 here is CASSPRVAGVGNTQYF. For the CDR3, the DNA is TGTGCCAGCTCACCCCGGGTAGCGGGAGTAGGAAATACGCAGTATTTT.

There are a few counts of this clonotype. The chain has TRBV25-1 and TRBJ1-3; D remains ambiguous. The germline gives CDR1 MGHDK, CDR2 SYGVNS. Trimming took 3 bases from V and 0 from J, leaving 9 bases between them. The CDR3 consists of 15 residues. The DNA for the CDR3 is TGTGCCAGCAGTGATCTGGCAGGCTCTGGAAACACCATATATTTT. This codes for CASSDLAGSGNTIYF.

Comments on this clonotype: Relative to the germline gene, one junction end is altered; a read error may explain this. The CDR3 is CASREGQGDSPLRF. In nucleotides, the CDR3 is TGTGCCAGCAGGGAGGGACAGGGTGATTCACCCCTCCGCTTT. The chain recombines TRBV2 with TRBJ1-6; 9 positions agree with TRBD1. CDR1 SNHLY and CDR2 FYNNEI come from the germline V gene. The length of the CDR3 is 14 residues.

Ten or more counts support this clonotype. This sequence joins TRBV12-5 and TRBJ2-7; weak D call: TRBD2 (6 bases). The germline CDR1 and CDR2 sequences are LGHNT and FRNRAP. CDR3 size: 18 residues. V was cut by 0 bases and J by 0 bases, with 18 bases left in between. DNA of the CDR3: TGTGCTAGTGGTTTGGTCAGCCCGGGGCTAGCGAGCTCCTACGAGCAGTACTTC. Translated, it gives CASGLVSPGLASSYEQYF.

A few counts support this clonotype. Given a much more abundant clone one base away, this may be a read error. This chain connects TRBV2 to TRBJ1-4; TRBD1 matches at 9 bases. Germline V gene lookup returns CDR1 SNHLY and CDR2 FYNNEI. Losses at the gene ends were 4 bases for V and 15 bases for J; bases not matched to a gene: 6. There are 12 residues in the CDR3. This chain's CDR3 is CASSGTRDRVFF. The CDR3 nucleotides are TGTGCCAGCAGTGGAACCCGGGACAGGGTGTTTTTT. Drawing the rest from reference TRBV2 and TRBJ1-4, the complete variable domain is EPEVTQTPSHQVTQMGQEVILRCVPISNHLYFYWYRQILGQKVEFLVSFYNNEISEKSEIFDDQFSVERPDGSNFTLKIRSTKLEDSAMYFCASSGTRDRVFFGSGTQLSVL.

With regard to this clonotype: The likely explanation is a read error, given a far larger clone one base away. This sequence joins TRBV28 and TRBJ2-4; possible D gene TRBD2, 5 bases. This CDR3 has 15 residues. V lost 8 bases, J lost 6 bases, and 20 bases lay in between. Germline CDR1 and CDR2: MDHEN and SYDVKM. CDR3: CASSPMDGVGNIQYF. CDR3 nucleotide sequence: TGTGCCAGCTCACCCATGGACGGGGTCGGAAACATTCAGTACTTC.

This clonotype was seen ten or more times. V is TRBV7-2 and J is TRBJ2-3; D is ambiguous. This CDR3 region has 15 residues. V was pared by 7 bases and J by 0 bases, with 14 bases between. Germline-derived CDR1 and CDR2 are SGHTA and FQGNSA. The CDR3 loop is CASNNLPGSTDTQYF. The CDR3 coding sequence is TGTGCCAGCAACAACCTTCCCGGGAGCACAGATACGCAGTATTTT.

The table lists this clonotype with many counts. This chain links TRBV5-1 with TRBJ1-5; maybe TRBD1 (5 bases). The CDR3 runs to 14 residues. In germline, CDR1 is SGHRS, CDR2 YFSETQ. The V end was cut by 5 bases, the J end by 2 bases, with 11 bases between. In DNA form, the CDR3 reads TGCGCCAGCAGGGAGGGGTCGGGCAATCAGCCCCAGCATTTT. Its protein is CASREGSGNQPQHF.

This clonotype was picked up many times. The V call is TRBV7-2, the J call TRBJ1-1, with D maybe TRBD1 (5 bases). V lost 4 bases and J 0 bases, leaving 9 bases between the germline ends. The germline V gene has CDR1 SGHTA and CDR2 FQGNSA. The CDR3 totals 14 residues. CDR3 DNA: TGTGCCAGCAGCTCGGGACCGATGAACACTGAAGCTTTCTTT. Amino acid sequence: CASSSGPMNTEAFF.

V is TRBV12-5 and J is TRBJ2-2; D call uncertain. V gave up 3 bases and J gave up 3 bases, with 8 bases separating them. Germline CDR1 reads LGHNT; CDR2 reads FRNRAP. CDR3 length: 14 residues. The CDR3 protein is CASGFLQYTGELFF. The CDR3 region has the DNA TGTGCTAGTGGTTTTCTACAGTACACCGGGGAGCTGTTTTTT.

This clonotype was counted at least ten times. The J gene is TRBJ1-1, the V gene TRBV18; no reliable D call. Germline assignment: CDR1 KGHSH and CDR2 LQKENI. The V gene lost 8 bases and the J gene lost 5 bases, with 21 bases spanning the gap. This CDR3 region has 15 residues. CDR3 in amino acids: CASRRGPLSGTEAFF. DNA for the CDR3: TGTGCCAGCCGTCGAGGGCCCCTCAGCGGAACTGAAGCTTTCTTT.

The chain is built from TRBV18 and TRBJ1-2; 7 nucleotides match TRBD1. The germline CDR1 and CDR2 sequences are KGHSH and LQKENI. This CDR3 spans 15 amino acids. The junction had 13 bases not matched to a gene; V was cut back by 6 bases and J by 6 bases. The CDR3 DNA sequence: TGTGCCAGCTCCTCCAAACAGGGGTCTGAAAATGGCTACACCTTC. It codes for CASSSKQGSENGYTF.

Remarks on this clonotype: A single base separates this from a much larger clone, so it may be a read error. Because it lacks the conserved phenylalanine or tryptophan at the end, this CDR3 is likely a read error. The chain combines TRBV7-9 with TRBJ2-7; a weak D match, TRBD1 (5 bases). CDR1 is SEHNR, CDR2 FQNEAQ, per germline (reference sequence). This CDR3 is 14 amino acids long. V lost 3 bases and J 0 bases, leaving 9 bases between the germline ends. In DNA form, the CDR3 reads TGTGCCAGCAGCTTGCCCACAGGCTCCTACGAGCAGTACCTC. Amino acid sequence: CASSLPTGSYEQYL.

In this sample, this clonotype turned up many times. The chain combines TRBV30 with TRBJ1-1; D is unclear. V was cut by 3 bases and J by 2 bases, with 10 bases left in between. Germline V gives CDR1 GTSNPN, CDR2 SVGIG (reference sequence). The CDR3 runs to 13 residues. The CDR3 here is CAWSPNSNTEAFF. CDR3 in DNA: TGTGCCTGGAGCCCGAACAGCAACACTGAAGCTTTCTTT.

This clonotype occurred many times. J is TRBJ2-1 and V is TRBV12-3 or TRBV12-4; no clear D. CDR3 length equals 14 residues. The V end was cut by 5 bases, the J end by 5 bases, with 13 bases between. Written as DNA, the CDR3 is TGTGCCAGCAGTCCGTTTGATAGCCACAATGAGCAGTTCTTC. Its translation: CASSPFDSHNEQFF.

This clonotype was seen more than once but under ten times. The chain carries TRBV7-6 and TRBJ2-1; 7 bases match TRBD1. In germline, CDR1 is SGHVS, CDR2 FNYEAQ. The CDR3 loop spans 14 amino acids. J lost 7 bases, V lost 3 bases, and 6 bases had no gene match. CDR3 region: CASSLDTGVNEQFF. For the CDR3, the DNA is TGTGCCAGCAGCTTGGATACAGGGGTAAATGAGCAGTTCTTC.

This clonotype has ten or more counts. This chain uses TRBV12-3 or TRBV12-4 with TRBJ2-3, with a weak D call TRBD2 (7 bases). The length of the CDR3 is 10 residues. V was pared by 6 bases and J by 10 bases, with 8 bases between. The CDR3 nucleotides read TGTGCCAGCAGAGGGGGGGCGCAGTATTTT. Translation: CASRGGAQYF.

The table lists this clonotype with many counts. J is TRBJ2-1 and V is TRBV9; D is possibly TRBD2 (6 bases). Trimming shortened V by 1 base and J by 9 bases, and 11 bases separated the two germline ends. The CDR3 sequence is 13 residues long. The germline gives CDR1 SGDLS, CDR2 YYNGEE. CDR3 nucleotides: TGTGCCAGCAGCGTAACGGAGGGCCTTGAGCAGTTCTTC. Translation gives CASSVTEGLEQFF.